This T cell receptor (beta chain) was recovered during a study of blood T cell repertoires in COVID-19. Study in general: Acute and convalescent COVID-19 specimens originated in the United States, Italy and Spain.

Generated by immunoSEQ multiplex PCR, the TCRdb table keeps only in-frame clones and is missing some. This table holds 450,000 to 500,000 clones, roughly 85% found once. Trimming took off 1 base at V and 5 bases at J, with 10 bases between the two ends. This CDR3 contains 14 residues. CDR1 and CDR2 (germline): SGHDT, YYEEEE. The chain links TRBV5-6 to TRBJ1-5; perhaps TRBD1 as D (5 bases). Sequenced sample: peripheral blood. The receptor was isolated from a human donor in a cohort sampled during active COVID-19. This CDR3 is CASSLLGADQPQHF. The DNA of the CDR3 is TGTGCCAGCAGCTTGTTAGGGGCAGATCAGCCCCAGCATTTT.